One sample yielded the 20 T cell receptor beta chains listed below, sequenced in a study of blood T cell repertoires in COVID-19. The assay was immunoSEQ multiplex PCR, and TCRdb's table has in-frame clones only and misses some. The sample yields roughly 670,000 clones, 90% seen once. Sample: peripheral blood. Receptor source: a young woman with acute or convalescent COVID-19.

The chain links TRBV5-1 to TRBJ1-1; TRBD1 matches 8 bases. V lost 4 bases and J lost 1; bases outside the gene matches: 9. This CDR3 is 16 amino acids long. CDR1 SGHRS and CDR2 YFSETQ come from the germline V gene. DNA for the CDR3: TGCGCCAGCAGCCGAAGTACCGGGACAGGGAACACTGAAGCTTTCTTT. It is translated as CASSRSTGTGNTEAFF.

Here the CDR3 reads CASSYPAGVSGEKLFF. DNA of the CDR3: TGTGCCAGCAGTTACCCCGCCGGGGTTAGTGGTGAAAAACTGTTTTTT. This sequence joins TRBV6-2 or TRBV6-3 and TRBJ1-4; D is ambiguous. In germline, CDR1 is MNHEY, CDR2 SVGEGT. V gave up 2 bases and J gave up 7 bases, with 17 bases separating them. The CDR3 runs 16 residues.

This sequence joins TRBV11-2 and TRBJ2-5; weak D call: TRBD1 (6 bases). In germline, CDR1 is SGHAT, CDR2 FQNNGV. V was shortened by 0 bases and J by 5 bases, with 16 bases between the two germline ends. The CDR3 runs to 16 residues. Here the CDR3 DNA reads TGTGCCAGCAGCTTAGATCTTGCAGGGGAAGGGGAGACCCAGTACTTC. Amino acid sequence: CASSLDLAGEGETQYF.

The V and J genes are TRBV5-1 and TRBJ2-3, with D tentatively TRBD2 (6 bases). Germline CDR1 reads SGHRS; CDR2 reads YFSETQ. The CDR3 covers 15 residues. V was cut by 6 bases and J by 4 bases, with 18 bases left in between. The CDR3 protein is CASTRGGGRPDTQYF. As DNA, the CDR3 is TGCGCCAGCACCCGGGGAGGCGGAAGGCCAGATACGCAGTATTTT.

The chain's CDR3 is CATSRDRGTQAFF. The CDR3 DNA reads as TGTGCCACCAGCAGAGATCGGGGGACCCAAGCTTTCTTT. The chain couples TRBV15 to TRBJ1-1; maybe TRBD1 (5 bases). The germline V gene has CDR1 LNHNV and CDR2 YYDKDF (reference sequence). V gave up 0 bases and J gave up 9 bases, with 11 bases separating them. The CDR3 has 13 residues.

J is TRBJ1-1 and V is TRBV6-2 or TRBV6-3; 10 bases are shared with TRBD1. From germline, CDR1 is MNHEY and CDR2 SVGEGT. The V and J ends lost 4 bases and 6 bases, in that order; junction bases with no gene match: 5. The CDR3 runs to 14 residues. CDR3 region: CASSWTTGGSEAFF. The CDR3 DNA sequence: TGTGCCAGCAGTTGGACGACAGGGGGCTCTGAAGCTTTCTTT.

The CDR3 nucleotides read TGTGCCAGCTCACCATCGGGACAGGGGTCCGACACTGAAGCTTTCTTT. Translating gives CASSPSGQGSDTEAFF. The chain combines TRBV18 with TRBJ1-1, with 10 bases that match TRBD1. Germline V lookup: CDR1 KGHSH, CDR2 LQKENI. The CDR3 has 16 amino acids. J gave up 3 bases and V 2 bases, and 6 bases lay outside the gene matches.

This chain joins TRBV3-1 (or the pseudogene TRBV3-2) and TRBJ1-3; D remains ambiguous. The germline CDR1 and CDR2 sequences are LGHDT and YNNKEL (reference sequence). Trimming pared 0 bases from V and 0 bases from J, leaving 12 bases between. This CDR3 has 17 residues. The CDR3 DNA reads TGTGCCAGCAGCCAAGACATCAGTCGGAGCTCTGGAAACACCATATATTTT. As protein: CASSQDISRSSGNTIYF.

The J gene is TRBJ2-3, the V gene TRBV24-1, with D unresolved. Trimming stripped 4 bases from V and 0 bases from J, with 10 bases between. This CDR3 contains 15 residues. Germline loops: CDR1 KGHDR, CDR2 SFDVKD. CDR3 sequence (DNA): TGTGCCACCAGTGAACATCAAGATAGCACAGATACGCAGTATTTT. Translated, it gives CATSEHQDSTDTQYF.

The chain carries TRBV28 and TRBJ2-7; weak D call: TRBD2 (6 bases). Germline CDR1 is MDHEN and CDR2 is SYDVKM. V lost 6 bases to trimming and J lost 2 bases, with 23 bases between them. This CDR3 region has 17 residues. CDR3 in amino acids: CASRPTGGPGPAYEQYF. DNA of the CDR3: TGTGCCAGCAGACCCACCGGGGGTCCGGGGCCAGCCTACGAGCAGTACTTC.

This chain uses TRBV4-1 with TRBJ1-1; possibly TRBD1 for D (6 bases). This CDR3 comprises 14 residues. With 3 bases removed from V and 5 bases from J, the gap between germline ends came to 13 bases. Germline V gene data show CDR1 as MGHRA and CDR2 as YSYEKL. The CDR3 nucleotides read TGCGCCAGCAGCCACAGGGGAGGGGAAACTGAAGCTTTCTTT. Residues: CASSHRGGETEAFF.

The chain carries TRBV11-3 and TRBJ1-1, with 8 bases aligning to TRBD1. CDR3 length: 13 residues. Losses at the gene ends were 5 bases for V and 7 bases for J; bases not matched to a gene: 6. The germline CDR1 and CDR2 sequences are SGHNT and YENEEA. The CDR3 spells CASSRDRGGEAFF. The DNA for the CDR3 is TGTGCCAGCAGCCGCGACAGGGGCGGTGAAGCTTTCTTT. The variable domain in full, completed from reference TRBV11-3 and TRBJ1-1, reads EAGVVQSPRYKIIEKKQPVAFWCNPISGHNTLYWYLQNLGQGPELLIRYENEEAVDDSQLPKDRFSAERLKGVDSTLKIQPAELGDSAVYLCASSRDRGGEAFFGQGTRLTVV.

The V gene is TRBV24-1, the J gene TRBJ2-3, with D maybe TRBD1 (5 bases). CDR3 length: 16 amino acids. Germline CDR1 is KGHDR and CDR2 is SFDVKD. V was shortened by 0 bases and J by 8 bases, with 17 bases between the two germline ends. Written as DNA, the CDR3 is TGTGCCACCAGTGATTTGGGAAGGGCCCGCAGGGCTACGCAGTATTTT. Residues: CATSDLGRARRATQYF.

CDR3 nucleotide sequence: TGCGCCAGCAGCTTGGTGCCGGGATTGGATCAGCCCCAGCATTTT. Its translation is CASSLVPGLDQPQHF. The chain is built from TRBV5-1 and TRBJ1-5; D unresolved. CDR3 length equals 15 residues. V shed 0 bases and J shed 5 bases, with 12 bases lying between them. Germline CDR1 SGHRS, CDR2 YFSETQ.

The V and J genes are TRBV6-5 and TRBJ2-1; 12 nucleotides match TRBD2. After removal of 3 bases from V and 10 bases from J, the junction contained 4 bases not matched to a gene. This CDR3 has 14 residues. The V gene's germline CDR1 is MNHEY and CDR2 SVGAGI. CDR3 nucleotide sequence: TGTGCCAGCAGTTATTCAACTAGCGGGGGGGAGCAGTTCTTC. This translates into CASSYSTSGGEQFF.

The chain carries TRBV4-2 and TRBJ2-2; 9 nucleotides line up with TRBD2. The CDR3 runs 17 residues. Germline V gene lookup returns CDR1 LGHNA and CDR2 YNFKEQ. V shed 5 bases and J 0 bases; nucleotides not matched to a gene: 7. CDR3 nucleotides: TGTGCCAGCAGCGAAGCACTAGCGGGTGCGAACACCGGGGAGCTGTTTTTT. It codes for CASSEALAGANTGELFF.

The chain uses TRBV9 and TRBJ1-2; possibly TRBD1 for D (5 bases). The CDR3 runs to 14 residues. The V end lost 4 bases, the J end lost 6 bases, and 16 bases lay between the germline ends. The germline gives CDR1 SGDLS, CDR2 YYNGEE. The CDR3 nucleotides are TGTGCCAGCAGCCACACCGGGGGGGGTAATGGCTACACCTTC. Protein sequence: CASSHTGGGNGYTF.

The chain uses TRBV4-1 and TRBJ2-2; tentatively, D is TRBD2 (5 bases). V shed 3 bases and J shed 0 bases, with 11 bases lying between them. CDR1 and CDR2 (germline): MGHRA, YSYEKL. The CDR3 loop spans 16 amino acids. The CDR3 coding sequence is TGCGCCAGCAGCCACTCCACCGGGACGAACACCGGGGAGCTGTTTTTT. Residues: CASSHSTGTNTGELFF.

The V and J genes are TRBV6-1 and TRBJ2-2; 10 nucleotides agree with TRBD1. Germline V gene lookup returns CDR1 MNHNS and CDR2 SASEGT. Trimming took 6 bases from V and 3 from J; bases not matched to a gene: 16. The CDR3 is made up of 19 amino acids. CDR3 region: CASRERATGGKGYTGELFF. For the CDR3, the DNA is TGTGCCAGCAGGGAAAGGGCGACAGGGGGCAAAGGGTACACCGGGGAGCTGTTTTTT.

V gene TRBV11-2 combines with J gene TRBJ1-2; D ambiguous. Germline values: CDR1 SGHAT, CDR2 FQNNGV. The CDR3 is 14 amino acids. V lost 5 bases, J lost 4 bases, and 14 bases lay in between. The CDR3 bases are TGTGCCAGCAGCCGATGGGAGAGCTTCTATGGCTACACCTTC. It codes for CASSRWESFYGYTF.